This TCR beta chain came from a study of spatial heterogeneity in lung cancer. A single record per CDR3 protein comes from TCRdb applying MiXCR to the 5' RACE reads. The table lists about 40,000 distinct CDR3 sequences, around 5.2% of them singletons. This clonotype has a count of ten or more. The time point denotes: sample taken at primary tumor resection. Tumor, nontumor lung or frozen PBMC supplied whole RNA, sequenced without sorting. Here the sequenced sample was PBMCs, taken at surgery. The receptor was derived from a female donor with early-stage non-small cell lung cancer.

CDR3 coding DNA: TGTGCCAGCAGTCCCGGGACAGGGGTTAACACCGGGGAGCTGTTTTTT. It encodes CASSPGTGVNTGELFF. The chain uses TRBV5-4 and TRBJ2-2; 10 nucleotides line up with TRBD1. This CDR3 contains 16 residues. Trimming cost V 5 bases and J 2 bases; bases outside gene matches: 6. Germline values: CDR1 SGHNT, CDR2 YYREEE (reference sequence).